A selection of T cell receptor beta chains follows, all from one sample in a study of blood T cell repertoires in COVID-19. The table came from immunoSEQ multiplex PCR; TCRdb's copy has only in-frame clones and leaves some out. The repertoire holds about 180,000 clones, with around 83% as singletons. What was sequenced was peripheral blood. Receptor source: a woman in her 70s with COVID-19, enrolled during active disease. Each CDR3 is given with its conserved first and last residue. Each record gives: J gene, clone size, V gene, D gene, CDR3 DNA, CDR3 protein. The D gene is left open where the match is weak. For some rows the clone size is stated as once, few or many, or as a class when expanded; others skip it.

>TRBJ2-3|once|TRBV18|TRBD1
TGTGCCAGCTCGTGGACAGGGGGCGAAGATACGCAGTATTTT
CASSWTGGEDTQYF
>TRBJ1-1|NA|TRBV7-3|NA
TGTGCCAGCAGCTTTGGAGGGCGGAACACTGAAGCTTTCTTT
CASSFGGRNTEAFF
>TRBJ1-4|NA|TRBV12-5|TRBD1
TGTGCTAGTGGTTTGGCGAACCAAGACAGGGACAATGAAAAACTGTTTTTT
CASGLANQDRDNEKLFF
>TRBJ1-1|NA|TRBV7-2|TRBD1
TGTGCCAGCAGCCCGGGACAGGCTCGGGTCACTGAAGCTTTCTTT
CASSPGQARVTEAFF
>TRBJ2-3|once|TRBV7-2|NA
TGTGCCAGCAGCTTAGGAGGAGTCACAGATACGCAGTATTTT
CASSLGGVTDTQYF
>TRBJ2-5|NA|TRBV5-4|NA
TGTGCCAGCAGCCTCTCCCAGGAGACCCAGTACTTC
CASSLSQETQYF
>TRBJ1-2|once|TRBV28|NA
TGTGCCAGCAGTTTGGCAGCTAACTATGGCTACACCTTC
CASSLAANYGYTF
>TRBJ1-6|few|TRBV2|NA
TGTGCCGTCACCAGGGGAAGGTCCTATAATTCACCCCTCCACTTT
CAVTRGRSYNSPLHF
>TRBJ1-1|NA|TRBV11-2|NA
TGTGCCATTGACTCTGGGAACACTGAAGCTTTCTTT
CAIDSGNTEAFF
>TRBJ2-7|NA|TRBV7-3|TRBD2
TGTGCCAGCAGCTTAATAGCGGGAGTGGAGCAGTACTTC
CASSLIAGVEQYF
>TRBJ2-1|many|TRBV7-9|TRBD2
TGTGCCAGCAGCTTAGGGGGAGGGCCGGATGAGCAGTTCTTC
CASSLGGGPDEQFF
>TRBJ2-5|NA|TRBV18|TRBD1
TGTGCCAGCTCACCGGGGCCCCGAGGACAGGGACAAACCCAGTACTTC
CASSPGPRGQGQTQYF
>TRBJ2-1|few|TRBV24-1|NA
TGTGCCACCAGTGAGGTAGGGAGGTTTAATGAGCAGTTCTTC
CATSEVGRFNEQFF
>TRBJ2-2|NA|TRBV4-3|NA
TGCGCCAGCAGCTTTGAGATAGGGGCGGACACCGGGGAGCTGTTTTTT
CASSFEIGADTGELFF
>TRBJ1-2|NA|TRBV7-2|NA
TGTGCCAGCAGCTTAATGCCGGGACAAGACCCCCCCATCTTC
CASSLMPGQDPPIF
>TRBJ2-7|NA|TRBV15|TRBD1
TGTGCCACCAGCAGTGGGACAGGGGGCCGGTACTTC
CATSSGTGGRYF
>TRBJ2-7|NA|TRBV9|NA
TGTGCCAGCAGCGTAGAAGGGGGTAGAGGCTACGAGCAGTACTTC
CASSVEGGRGYEQYF
>TRBJ2-3|once|TRBV5-1|NA
TGCGCCAGCAGCTTGGAGGGACTGTACGATACGCAGTATTTT
CASSLEGLYDTQYF
>TRBJ2-5|NA|TRBV10-2|TRBD2
TGCGCCAGCAGATTGGGACCTGGGACTAGCGGCCAAGAGACCCAGTACTTC
CASRLGPGTSGQETQYF
>TRBJ1-2|NA|TRBV6-1|NA
TGTGCCAGCAGTGAGGGCCCCTCTCTTCTTTATGGCTACACCTTC
CASSEGPSLLYGYTF
>TRBJ1-1|NA|TRBV6-5|TRBD1
TGTGCCAGCAGTTACCCGGGACAGCCCCTTGAAGCTTTCTTT
CASSYPGQPLEAFF
>TRBJ1-5|NA|TRBV28|NA
TGTGCCAGCAGTTTATGGGGGGCTCAGGAACAGCCCCAGCATTTT
CASSLWGAQEQPQHF
>TRBJ2-1|NA|TRBV27|TRBD2
TGTGCCAGCTCTACTGGACTAGCGGGAGGGCCGGGGGGCAATGAGCAGTTCTTC
CASSTGLAGGPGGNEQFF
>TRBJ2-3|few|TRBV2|TRBD2
TGTGCCAGCAGTGCCCAATTACTAGCGGGATCAGATACGCAGTATTTT
CASSAQLLAGSDTQYF
>TRBJ1-2|NA|TRBV27|NA
TGTGCCAGCAGTTTGGACAGTAACTATGGCGGCTACACCTTC
CASSLDSNYGGYTF
>TRBJ2-6|NA|TRBV4-3|NA
TGCGCCAGCAGCCAAGATCAGGGGACCAACGTCCTGACTTTC
CASSQDQGTNVLTF
>TRBJ2-7|NA|TRBV28|TRBD1
TGTGCCAGCTATGACAGGGGAAACTCCTACGAGCAGTACTTC
CASYDRGNSYEQYF
>TRBJ2-7|once|TRBV5-1|TRBD2
TGCGCCAGCAGCAGGACTAGCGGAAGTTACGAGCAGTACTTC
CASSRTSGSYEQYF
>TRBJ1-1|NA|TRBV19|NA
TGTGCCAGTAGTATAGACGGGGGAGGCACTGAAGCTTTCTTT
CASSIDGGGTEAFF
>TRBJ2-1|NA|TRBV6-5|TRBD2
TGTGCCAGCAAGAGCGGGATATACAATGAGCAGTTCTTC
CASKSGIYNEQFF
>TRBJ1-2|NA|TRBV27|NA
TGTGCCAGCAGTTTAATGGGGAGAGCTAACTATGGCTACACCTTC
CASSLMGRANYGYTF
>TRBJ1-5|NA|TRBV9|NA
TGTGCCAGCAGCGTAGCCGACGGGGGTACGCCCCAGCATTTT
CASSVADGGTPQHF
>TRBJ2-7|NA|TRBV5-1|TRBD1
TGCGCCAGCAGCTTGGCCCCGACAGGGAACTCCTACGAGCAGTACTTC
CASSLAPTGNSYEQYF
>TRBJ2-1|NA|TRBV7-2|NA
TGTGCCAGCAGCCCATCGCGGGGATTCTACAATGAGCAGTTCTTC
CASSPSRGFYNEQFF